This TCR beta chain came from a study of T cells in Graves' hyperthyroidism and ophthalmopathy (dated by TCRdb to between 2018 and 2020). About the investigation overall: Peripheral blood samples were taken at initial diagnosis, before any treatment was given. To identify distinguishing TCR V-J signatures, a discovery cohort of some 99 patients was used, comprising 43 with Graves' ophthalmopathy and roughly 60 with stable Graves' hyperthyroidism. Prospective prediction of ophthalmopathy was tested in an independent validation cohort of fewer than 20 hyperthyroidism patients and some 17 patients who later progressed to ophthalmopathy. For training and testing, the 100 or so patients in the discovery cohort were randomly divided in a 7:3 ratio. The study also compared thyroid tissue and blood T-cell repertoires from a handful of Graves' hyperthyroidism patients. After sampling, hyperthyroidism patients received methimazole starting at 30 mg daily, and ophthalmopathy patients received high-dose intravenous methylprednisolone. TCR Vbeta CDR3 sequencing of 120 to 150 peripheral blood samples (43 ophthalmopathy, 75 to 80 hyperthyroidism and roughly 17 progressor patients) is reported in the paper.

Notes on this clonotype: Its antigen is unknown. At one end the junction does not follow the germline gene, possibly because of a read error.

Via the germline V gene (reference sequence), CDR1 is DFQATT and CDR2 SNEGSKA. The CDR3 sequence holds 14 residues, the cysteine and phenylalanine included. The CDR3 DNA has 42 bases and is translated from base 1. The hyperthyroidism patients were between 18 and 65 years old and newly diagnosed, with a disease duration of less than 2 months. Patients with uncontrolled infections, other autoimmune diseases, pregnancy or lactation were excluded. Diagnoses relied on clinical symptoms, serum thyroxine and TRAb, thyroid ultrasound and orbital computed tomography. Blood from progressor patients was collected at the time of first diagnosis with hyperthyroidism, before any ophthalmopathy symptoms had appeared. Ficoll-Paque density gradient centrifugation was used to isolate PBMCs from around 10 ml of fresh peripheral blood. Progressor patients were defined as those initially diagnosed with Graves' hyperthyroidism in whom ophthalmopathy developed during follow-up. Total RNA was extracted using Trizol reagent, and RNA quality was assessed on an Agilent 2100 Bioanalyzer.

Here is what the overall study found, with its caveats: Sample size was not statistically predetermined, and blinding of investigators to group allocation was not performed. During validation, the model predicted progression to ophthalmopathy a median of approximately six months ahead of onset, with almost 71% sensitivity and 72.22% specificity. Most expanded thyroid clonotypes (frequency above 0.001) were also found in blood, which suggests that blood repertoires may mirror thyroid immune responses. A model built on a 13 V-J signature distinguished ophthalmopathy from stable hyperthyroidism, reaching 85% to 90% sensitivity and 81.08% specificity in cross-validation and 80%/75% in testing.

The TCR beta CDR3 regions were amplified from the RNA transcripts. For the first round of RT-PCR on the TCR CDR3, the HTBI primer set was used together with the Qiagen OneStep RT-PCR kit. The libraries were constructed in a second round of multiplex PCR and then size-selected and purified. Sequencing of the libraries was done on an Illumina HiSeq2000 using paired-end 100 bp reads. Per the original workflow: SOAPnuke was used to process the raw data, removing reads that contained adapters or uncalled bases, had a mean Phred below 15, or lacked an exact match to the constant primer or identifier. High-quality paired reads were merged with COPE v1.2.5, and unique nucleotide sequences were defined as clonotypes. Clonotypes were aligned to IMGT TRBV, TRBD and TRBJ reference segments using MiTCR v1.1. The analysis included only V-J combinations with a frequency above 0.0001, which together covered approximately 99% of the repertoires. The TCS score was defined as F50 (clonal expansion) divided by E x V (chaos), with BLOSUM62-based TCRdist calculated between CDR3 peptides within each V-J. Welch's t-statistics and random forest reduced some 510 V-J features to around 14, which were used in a naive Bayes classifier (R e1071). TCRdb handled the public reads itself, with Q25 trimming in fastp and clone calling in MiXCR, and kept productive beta chains. Entries are consolidated by CDR3 protein sequence, retaining the most common genes and DNA. The V and J calls, along with clone size, are taken from TCRdb and not from the paper's own processing. The sample yields under 200,000 distinct CDR3 sequences; about 9.4% were counted once. 22% of the sample rests with the top ten.

This TCR was recovered from a woman aged 18 to 35 with Graves' hyperthyroidism that later progressed to Graves' ophthalmopathy. Rearrangement joined TRBV20-1 to TRBJ2-1; confidence is insufficient to name the D gene. The specimen sequenced was blood. The sequence in DNA is TGCAGTGCTAGACACACGAGCTCCTACAATGAGCAGATCTTC. Its protein is CSARHTSSYNEQIF.